The entry below describes one T cell receptor beta chain. Profiled with immunoSEQ multiplex PCR; TCRdb holds only in-frame clones, not every one. The data contain nearly 300,000 clones, around 92% of them singletons. The data derive from a study of blood T cell repertoires in COVID-19. Background on the study: PBMCs, B-cell-depleted T cells, or T cells provided the cDNA or gDNA that made up the material.

Participants came from some 23 US areas, aged about 18 to 95 years. Germline values: CDR1 KGHSH, CDR2 LQKENI. This CDR3 is 17 amino acids long. Unmatched junction bases numbered 10, after V lost 4 bases and J lost 5 bases. Input material: PBMCs or T cells enriched from blood (not recorded which). The clonotype was recovered from a woman aged 50 to 60 who had been exposed to COVID-19. V usage is TRBV18 and J usage is TRBJ2-5, with TRBD2 matching 13 bases. In nucleotides, the CDR3 is TGTGCCAGCTCACTTACTAGCGGGGGGGATCGTCGGGAGACCCAGTACTTC. This codes for CASSLTSGGDRRETQYF.